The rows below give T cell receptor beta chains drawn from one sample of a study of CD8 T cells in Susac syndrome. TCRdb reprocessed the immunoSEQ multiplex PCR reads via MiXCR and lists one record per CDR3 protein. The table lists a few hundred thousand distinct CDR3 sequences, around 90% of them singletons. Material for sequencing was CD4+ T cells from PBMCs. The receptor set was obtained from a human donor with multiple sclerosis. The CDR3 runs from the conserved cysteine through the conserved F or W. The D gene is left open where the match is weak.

CDR3 DNA: TGTGCCAGTTCCGCCCAGGGAGGAGATGGCACCGGGGAGCTGTTTTTT
CDR3 protein: CASSAQGGDGTGELFF
D gene: -
J gene: TRBJ2-2
V gene: TRBV27

CDR3 DNA: TGCGCCAGCAGTCATCCCTCGGTAGAGGGGGAACTATCTGGGGCCAACGTCCTGACTTTC
CDR3 protein: CASSHPSVEGELSGANVLTF
D gene: -
J gene: TRBJ2-6
V gene: TRBV23-1

CDR3 DNA: TGTGCCAGCAGCGTCGAGGACAGGGGAGTCGGGGAGCTGTTTTTT
CDR3 protein: CASSVEDRGVGELFF
D gene: TRBD1
J gene: TRBJ2-2
V gene: TRBV9

CDR3 DNA: TGCAGTGCTAGGAGGACAGGGGATGGCTACACCTTC
CDR3 protein: CSARRTGDGYTF
D gene: TRBD1
J gene: TRBJ1-2
V gene: TRBV20-1

CDR3 DNA: TGCAGTGCTAGACCTCGGGAGGGCGTCGAAGCTTTCTTT
CDR3 protein: CSARPREGVEAFF
D gene: -
J gene: TRBJ1-1
V gene: TRBV20-1

CDR3 DNA: TGCAGTGCCCCCGCGAATTCGAACACTGAAGCTTTCTTT
CDR3 protein: CSAPANSNTEAFF
D gene: -
J gene: TRBJ1-1
V gene: TRBV20-1

CDR3 DNA: TGTGCCAGCAGCTTAGCACAGGGGGCGGATACGCAGTATTTT
CDR3 protein: CASSLAQGADTQYF
D gene: TRBD1
J gene: TRBJ2-3
V gene: TRBV7-9

CDR3 DNA: TGCAGCGTTGAGACGGTTGGGGCCTCGGGCTACACCTTC
CDR3 protein: CSVETVGASGYTF
D gene: -
J gene: TRBJ1-2
V gene: TRBV29-1

CDR3 DNA: TGTGCCAGCAGCTTGCAGGGGCTGGGGGCCAACGTCCTGACTTTC
CDR3 protein: CASSLQGLGANVLTF
D gene: -
J gene: TRBJ2-6
V gene: TRBV5-8

CDR3 DNA: TGTGCCAGCAGCCCCAGACTAGCGGGAGCCACCGGGGAGCTGTTTTTT
CDR3 protein: CASSPRLAGATGELFF
D gene: TRBD2
J gene: TRBJ2-2
V gene: TRBV5-4

CDR3 DNA: TGTGCCAGCAGCGTAGAAGGCTCCCCGCCTTCCTACGAGCAGTACTTC
CDR3 protein: CASSVEGSPPSYEQYF
D gene: -
J gene: TRBJ2-7
V gene: TRBV9

CDR3 DNA: TGTGCCAGTAGTTCCCAGGGGGCGGGAGATACGCAGTATTTT
CDR3 protein: CASSSQGAGDTQYF
D gene: TRBD1
J gene: TRBJ2-3
V gene: TRBV19

CDR3 DNA: TGTGCCAGCAGCTTAGGGACACCCCGGTTGGGTACGCAGTATTTT
CDR3 protein: CASSLGTPRLGTQYF
D gene: -
J gene: TRBJ2-3
V gene: TRBV5-6